This T cell receptor beta chain comes out of a study of blood T cell repertoires in COVID-19. Study information: PBMCs, B-cell-depleted T cells, or T cells were the source of the cDNA or gDNA that made up the material.

V was shortened by 0 bases and J by 4 bases, with 15 bases between the two germline ends. CDR3 length: 16 amino acids. Germline lookup yields CDR1 LGHDT and CDR2 YNNKEL (reference sequence). Sequenced by immunoSEQ multiplex PCR; TCRdb stores in-frame clones only, minus some. Counted here are around 68,000 clones, approximately 90% occurring once; the ten biggest clones make up 1.6%. The chain carries TRBV3-1 (or the pseudogene TRBV3-2) and TRBJ2-5; no clear D gene. The sequenced sample was peripheral blood. The receptor's source is a human donor in a cohort sampled during active COVID-19. This chain's CDR3 is CASSQESLNRRETQYF. CDR3 sequence (DNA): TGTGCCAGCAGCCAAGAAAGTCTAAATCGGAGAGAGACCCAGTACTTC.